Below are 21 T cell receptor beta chains sequenced from a single sample in a study of blood T cell repertoires in COVID-19. TCRdb keeps only in-frame clones here, not all; method: immunoSEQ multiplex PCR. The sample has about 95,000 clones, approximately 90% seen once. Sequences were obtained from peripheral blood. These receptors were collected from a woman aged 50 to 60 in a cohort sampled during active COVID-19.

The V gene is TRBV18, the J gene TRBJ1-2; D remains ambiguous. Deletions cut 4 bases from V and 0 bases from J, with 9 bases between. Germline V gene data show CDR1 as KGHSH and CDR2 as LQKENI. This CDR3 is built from 14 residues. CDR3 loop: CASSLVESNYGYTF. CDR3 coding DNA: TGTGCCAGCTCACTTGTAGAGTCTAACTATGGCTACACCTTC.

This sequence joins TRBV3-1 (or the pseudogene TRBV3-2) and TRBJ1-3; D remains unclear. V was shortened by 0 bases and J by 4 bases, with 10 bases between the two germline ends. Germline V lookup: CDR1 LGHDT, CDR2 YNNKEL (reference sequence). This CDR3 has 15 residues. The CDR3, as DNA: TGTGCCAGCAGCCAAGACCGTTCTTTGGGAAACACCATATATTTT. As protein: CASSQDRSLGNTIYF.

The chain couples TRBV10-3 to TRBJ2-5; possibly TRBD1 for D (7 bases). Germline lookup yields CDR1 ENHRY and CDR2 SYGVKD. The CDR3 is made up of 15 amino acids. Trimming left V 3 bases short and J 6 bases short, with 17 bases between. CDR3 sequence (DNA): TGTGCCATCAGTGACGACAGGGAGGCCGGGAAGACCCAGTACTTC. Protein product: CAISDDREAGKTQYF.

The chain combines TRBV4-1 with TRBJ2-1; TRBD2 matches 9 bases. This CDR3 spans 16 amino acids. Germline V lookup: CDR1 MGHRA, CDR2 YSYEKL. The J segment lost 2 bases and the V segment lost 0 bases, leaving 2 bases of the junction unmatched. CDR3 amino acids: CASSQEASGTYNEQFF. In nucleotides, the CDR3 is TGCGCCAGCAGCCAAGAGGCTAGCGGGACCTACAATGAGCAGTTCTTC.

V gene TRBV3-1 (or the pseudogene TRBV3-2) combines with J gene TRBJ1-2, with D tentatively TRBD1 (6 bases). Trimming took off 6 bases at V and 7 bases at J, with 21 bases between the two ends. Germline CDR1 is LGHDT and CDR2 is YNNKEL (reference sequence). CDR3 length: 15 residues. The CDR3 coding sequence is TGTGCCAGCAGTAAGGGCGGGGGCGAACTCTCTGGCTACACCTTC. It is translated as CASSKGGGELSGYTF.

This clone appeared once. The chain combines TRBV2 with TRBJ1-1, with unresolved D. The V gene lost 8 bases and the J gene lost 2 bases, with 9 bases spanning the gap. The CDR3 totals 12 residues. CDR1 and CDR2 from the germline V gene are SNHLY and FYNNEI. CDR3 protein: CASLGTNTEAFF. The DNA of the CDR3 is TGTGCCAGCCTAGGTACAAACACTGAAGCTTTCTTT. Full variable domain (rest looked up from reference TRBV2 and TRBJ1-1): EPEVTQTPSHQVTQMGQEVILRCVPISNHLYFYWYRQILGQKVEFLVSFYNNEISEKSEIFDDQFSVERPDGSNFTLKIRSTKLEDSAMYFCASLGTNTEAFFGQGTRLTVV.

The V and J genes are TRBV7-2 and TRBJ1-4; no reliable D call. The length of the CDR3 is 16 residues. The V end was cut by 1 base, the J end by 12 bases, with 21 bases between. The germline gives CDR1 SGHTA, CDR2 FQGNSA. In DNA form, the CDR3 reads TGTGCCAGCAGCTTAGAAGTCTTTAAGGCGGAGTCGGAACTGTTTTTT. Translation: CASSLEVFKAESELFF.

The chain recombines TRBV7-9 with TRBJ1-5; TRBD1 matches at 10 bases. The V gene end was trimmed by 5 bases and the J gene end by 3 bases; junction bases not matched to a gene: 4. The length of the CDR3 is 15 residues. Germline V lookup: CDR1 SEHNR, CDR2 FQNEAQ (reference sequence). CDR3: CASSGGTGVNQPQHF. The CDR3 DNA is TGTGCCAGCAGCGGCGGGACAGGGGTCAATCAGCCCCAGCATTTT.

This sequence joins TRBV24-1 and TRBJ2-3, with TRBD1 as a possible D gene (6 bases). The germline V gene encodes CDR1 KGHDR and CDR2 SFDVKD. V was pared by 5 bases and J by 0 bases, with 14 bases between. This CDR3 spans 16 amino acids. Here the CDR3 reads CATSASRGTSTDTQYF. CDR3 in DNA: TGTGCCACCAGTGCTAGCAGGGGAACTAGCACAGATACGCAGTATTTT.

The rearrangement uses TRBV5-6 and TRBJ2-1, with a weak D call TRBD2 (6 bases). CDR1 is SGHDT and CDR2 is YYEEEE in the germline V gene. The germline V and J ends were trimmed by 4 bases and 7 bases, with 21 bases remaining between them. This CDR3 spans 16 amino acids. The CDR3 bases are TGTGCCAGCAGCAGGGGACTGCAGGGCAAGGGTAATGAGCAGTTCTTC. Translating gives CASSRGLQGKGNEQFF.

The chain recombines TRBV4-1 with TRBJ2-7; a possible D gene is TRBD1 (5 bases). Germline V gene data show CDR1 as MGHRA and CDR2 as YSYEKL. The CDR3 sequence is 16 residues long. The V end lost 4 bases, the J end lost 3 bases, and 19 bases lay between the germline ends. The CDR3 loop is CASSRLLSGIGYEQYF. The CDR3 DNA reads as TGCGCCAGCAGCCGCCTCCTATCAGGGATCGGCTACGAGCAGTACTTC.

This sequence joins TRBV27 and TRBJ1-1; TRBD1 matches 8 bases. V gave up 7 bases and J gave up 10 bases; unmatched junction bases: 17. There are 15 residues in the CDR3. Per the germline V gene, CDR1 is MNHEY and CDR2 is SMNVEV (reference sequence). The CDR3 DNA sequence: TGTGCCAGCACTCCTCCGGAGACAGGGGCCGATATAGCTTTCTTT. This codes for CASTPPETGADIAFF.

As for this clone: An end of the junction differs from the germline gene, which may be a read error. The gene calls are TRBV7-7 and TRBJ2-2; possibly TRBD2 for D (6 bases). CDR1 is SSHAT, CDR2 FNYEAQ, per germline (reference sequence). The CDR3 is 17 residues long. The CDR3 DNA follows: TGTGCTAGCAGCCGGGCGGAGGGGTCAGGGAGCACCGGGGAGCTGTTTTTT. Its protein product is CASSRAEGSGSTGELFF.

This chain links TRBV5-8 with TRBJ1-1, with D tentatively TRBD1 (6 bases). V dropped 7 bases and J dropped 9 bases, with 22 bases sitting between them. The CDR3 contains 14 residues. Per the germline V gene, CDR1 is SGHTS and CDR2 is YDEGEE. Here the CDR3 reads CASDDVGGREQAFF. The DNA for the CDR3 is TGTGCCAGCGACGACGTTGGGGGGCGGGAGCAAGCTTTCTTT.

The rearrangement uses TRBV28 and TRBJ2-6; D is perhaps TRBD1 (5 bases). The CDR3 runs to 14 residues. CDR1 and CDR2 (germline): MDHEN, SYDVKM. V shed 8 bases and J shed 0 bases, with 8 bases lying between them. The DNA for the CDR3 is TGTGCCAGCGACAGTGCCTCTGGGGCCAACGTCCTGACTTTC. Residues: CASDSASGANVLTF.

The table lists this clone with a few counts. The chain recombines TRBV10-1 with TRBJ2-3; 8 bases match TRBD2. Germline CDR1 WNHNN, CDR2 SYGVQD (reference sequence). V trimming: 0 bases; J trimming: 6 bases; junction bases outside the gene matches: 11. The CDR3 extends over 17 amino acids. CDR3 DNA sequence: TGCGCCAGCAGTGAGTCTCTTCTCCCCGGGACTAGGGATACGCAGTATTTT. It translates to CASSESLLPGTRDTQYF.

This chain links TRBV16 with TRBJ2-3, with a possible D match to TRBD2 (6 bases). Germline V gene lookup returns CDR1 KGHSY and CDR2 FQNENV. The V and J ends lost 0 bases and 1 base respectively, with 11 bases between them. The CDR3 has 16 residues. The CDR3: CASSQSDRRGTDTQYF. Here the CDR3 DNA reads TGTGCCAGCAGCCAATCTGATCGGAGGGGCACAGATACGCAGTATTTT.

This clone was detected once. The rearrangement links TRBV27 to TRBJ2-7; TRBD2 matches at 10 bases. CDR3 length: 14 amino acids. Germline assignment: CDR1 MNHEY and CDR2 SMNVEV (reference sequence). Trimming cost V 3 bases and J 2 bases; bases outside gene matches: 1. CDR3 nucleotide sequence: TGTGCCAGCAGTTTTAGCGGGGGGCCCTACGAGCAGTACTTC. This translates into CASSFSGGPYEQYF.

This chain uses TRBV7-9 with TRBJ2-1, with D unresolved. CDR3 length equals 13 residues. Trimming left V 0 bases short and J 9 bases short, with 9 bases between. The germline V gene has CDR1 SEHNR and CDR2 FQNEAQ (reference sequence). The CDR3, as DNA: TGTGCCAGCAGCTTAGCGGCGGTAACTGAGCAGTTCTTC. It specifies CASSLAAVTEQFF.

This clone was picked up one time. The chain uses TRBV19 and TRBJ1-5; 10 bases align to TRBD1. The CDR3 contains 16 residues. The V and J ends lost 1 base and 7 bases, in that order; junction bases with no gene match: 7. Looked up from germline, CDR1 is LNHDA and CDR2 is SQIVND (reference sequence). This chain's CDR3 is CASSIVGTGVGQPQHF. The CDR3 coding sequence is TGTGCCAGTAGTATAGTTGGGACAGGGGTAGGGCAGCCCCAGCATTTT.

In its sample, this clone was seen a few times. The germline gene is not matched at one end of the junction; a read error may be the cause. The rearrangement links TRBV15 to TRBJ1-2, with D unclear. The germline CDR1 and CDR2 sequences are LNHNV and YYDKDF (reference sequence). The CDR3 is made up of 14 amino acids. In DNA, the CDR3 is TGTGCCACCAGCAGAGATTTACTAGGACCGTTTATCGGCTTC. Translating gives CATSRDLLGPFIGF.